The 21 T cell receptor beta chains below were found in one sample sequenced in a study of neurological immune-mediated disorders. TCRdb re-analysed the 5' RACE reads in MiXCR, keeping a single row per CDR3 protein. The table includes more than 50,000 distinct CDR3 sequences, less than 25% detected once. Time point given: technical triplicate 2. Input material: PBMCs. Receptors were obtained from a man between 60 and 75 years old with HTLV-1-associated myelopathy (HAM/TSP).

The chain carries TRBV9 and TRBJ2-1; tentatively, D is TRBD2 (5 bases). The length of the CDR3 is 15 residues. The germline V gene has CDR1 SGDLS and CDR2 YYNGEE. Trimming pared 3 bases from V and 6 bases from J, leaving 16 bases between. The CDR3 spells CASSAGGSRSNEQFF. The CDR3 bases are TGTGCCAGCAGCGCTGGAGGCTCCCGTTCCAATGAGCAGTTCTTC.

By proportion, this clonotype is medium-sized (0.01 to 0.1%). The chain is built from TRBV5-1 and TRBJ1-4; no firm D call. CDR1 is SGHRS and CDR2 is YFSETQ in the germline V gene. V lost 1 base to trimming and J lost 5 bases, with 12 bases between them. CDR3 length: 15 amino acids. DNA of the CDR3: TGCGCCAGCAGCTTGTCCGGAGAGGAAAATGAAAAACTGTTTTTT. This encodes CASSLSGEENEKLFF.

The chain has TRBV7-8 and TRBJ2-1, with 7 bases lining up with TRBD2. There are 16 residues in the CDR3. J was trimmed by 7 bases and V by 5 bases; bases with no gene match: 14. Germline assignment: CDR1 SGHVS and CDR2 FQNEAQ. Here the CDR3 reads CASSIDPLAALNEQFF. The CDR3 nucleotides read TGTGCCAGCAGCATAGACCCTCTAGCGGCCTTGAATGAGCAGTTCTTC.

Ten or more counts support this clonotype. The genes are TRBV7-9 and TRBJ2-3; D is possibly TRBD1 (6 bases). Germline V gene lookup returns CDR1 SEHNR and CDR2 FQNEAQ (reference sequence). There are 16 residues in the CDR3. Trimming took 1 base from V and 2 from J, leaving 13 bases between them. CDR3 DNA: TGTGCCAGCAGCTTAGGAGGGGGAGTTACCACAGATACGCAGTATTTT. Its translation: CASSLGGGVTTDTQYF.

This clonotype appeared many times. This chain connects TRBV5-1 to TRBJ2-5, with 8 bases identical to TRBD1. With 4 bases clipped from V and 0 bases from J, the junction kept 11 bases outside the gene matches. This CDR3 has 17 amino acids. CDR1 and CDR2 (germline): SGHRS, YFSETQ. The CDR3 protein is CASSGDRRDEYQETQYF. CDR3 nucleotides: TGCGCCAGCAGCGGGGACAGGCGGGACGAGTACCAAGAGACCCAGTACTTC.

This clonotype was seen many times. The chain employs TRBV10-3 and TRBJ1-1; unclear D gene. Germline assignment: CDR1 ENHRY and CDR2 SYGVKD. The CDR3 extends over 16 amino acids. The V gene lost 0 bases and the J gene lost 4 bases, with 15 bases spanning the gap. In nucleotides, the CDR3 is TGTGCCATCAGTGAGTCGGCGGCCGCAGGTGGCACTGAAGCTTTCTTT. Amino acids: CAISESAAAGGTEAFF.

This clonotype was recorded many times. This sequence joins TRBV20-1 and TRBJ2-4; TRBD1 is a possible D gene (5 bases). V gave up 0 bases and J gave up 3 bases, with 6 bases separating them. This CDR3 is built from 13 residues. CDR1 and CDR2 (germline): DFQATT, SNEGSKA (reference sequence). CDR3 sequence reads: CSARDDSKNIQYF. DNA of the CDR3: TGCAGTGCTAGAGATGACAGCAAAAACATTCAGTACTTC.

The chain carries TRBV12-3 or TRBV12-4 and TRBJ1-1; possibly TRBD1 for D (5 bases). The CDR3 runs 14 residues. Trimming left V 6 bases short and J 6 bases short, with 17 bases between. CDR3 DNA sequence: TGTGCCAGCAGCAAGCAAGAGTCAGGGCCTGAAGCTTTCTTT. Translation: CASSKQESGPEAFF.

Here the CDR3 reads CASRVGAGSTDTQYF. In nucleotides, the CDR3 is TGTGCCAGCAGGGTAGGAGCGGGCAGCACAGATACGCAGTATTTT. The rearrangement uses TRBV12-3 or TRBV12-4 and TRBJ2-3; D is perhaps TRBD2 (6 bases). With 6 bases removed from V and 0 bases from J, the gap between germline ends came to 13 bases. The CDR3 is 15 residues long.

This clonotype showed up just once. The chain has TRBV14 and TRBJ2-5; D is undetermined. The CDR3 totals 14 residues. Trimming removed 1 base from V and 5 bases from J, with 11 bases in between. Germline V gives CDR1 SGHDN, CDR2 FVKESK. The CDR3 region is CASSQGARSETQYF. The CDR3 DNA reads TGTGCCAGCAGCCAAGGCGCCAGGTCGGAGACCCAGTACTTC. Based on the CDR3 plus reference TRBV14 and TRBJ2-5, the full variable domain is EAGVTQFPSHSVIEKGQTVTLRCDPISGHDNLYWYRRVMGKEIKFLLHFVKESKQDESGMPNNRFLAERTGGTYSTLKVQPAELEDSGVYFCASSQGARSETQYFGPGTRLLVL.

This clonotype was detected many times. The rearrangement joins TRBV9 to TRBJ2-1, with 8 bases that match TRBD2. This CDR3 is built from 17 residues. Germline V gives CDR1 SGDLS, CDR2 YYNGEE. The junction had 18 bases not matched to a gene; V was cut back by 3 bases and J by 10 bases. CDR3 amino acids: CASSDTGTRGSAGEQFF. For the CDR3, the DNA is TGTGCCAGCAGCGACACCGGGACTAGAGGTTCTGCTGGAGAGCAGTTCTTC.

This clonotype was counted ten times or more. The chain links TRBV5-1 to TRBJ2-7, with a tentative D call TRBD1 (6 bases). Germline V gene lookup returns CDR1 SGHRS and CDR2 YFSETQ. The length of the CDR3 is 15 residues. The V end lost 0 bases, the J end lost 0 bases, and 10 bases lay between the germline ends. The chain's CDR3 is CASSLATGSSYEQYF. Written as DNA, the CDR3 is TGCGCCAGCAGCTTGGCAACAGGGAGCTCCTACGAGCAGTACTTC.

This rearrangement joins TRBV10-3 to TRBJ2-1, with 16 bases that match TRBD2. V trimming: 11 bases; J trimming: 15 bases; junction bases outside the gene matches: 10. Per germline, CDR1 ENHRY and CDR2 SYGVKD. The CDR3 contains 13 residues. The CDR3 DNA reads TGTGCCCCCCCGGGACTAGCGGGAGGGACGCCGTTCTTC. It yields the protein CAPPGLAGGTPFF.

In this sample, this clonotype turned up many times. This sequence joins TRBV5-5 and TRBJ2-2; D might be TRBD1 (6 bases). V lost 1 base, J lost 7 bases, and 17 bases lay in between. The CDR3 covers 16 residues. Per the germline V gene, CDR1 is SGHKS and CDR2 is YYEKEE (reference sequence). The DNA of the CDR3 is TGTGCCAGCAGCTTGCTCAGGGGTTCAGGTCACGGGGAGCTGTTTTTT. This codes for CASSLLRGSGHGELFF.

This clonotype appeared many times. The chain uses TRBV5-1 and TRBJ2-1, with 9 nucleotides matching TRBD2. Losses at the gene ends were 1 base for V and 5 bases for J; bases not matched to a gene: 4. Germline V gene data show CDR1 as SGHRS and CDR2 as YFSETQ. This CDR3 contains 15 residues. DNA for the CDR3: TGCGCCAGCAGCTTGTGGTCTAGCGGGAACAATGAGCAGTTCTTC. Protein sequence: CASSLWSSGNNEQFF.

This clonotype has a count of ten or more. This sequence joins TRBV7-2 and TRBJ2-2; 10 bases match TRBD2. CDR1 and CDR2 (germline): SGHTA, FQGNSA. The CDR3 loop spans 15 amino acids. The V gene end was trimmed by 5 bases and the J gene end by 6 bases; junction bases not matched to a gene: 6. CDR3 loop: CASSLSGRAAGELFF. The CDR3, as DNA: TGTGCCAGCAGCCTCAGCGGGAGGGCCGCCGGGGAGCTGTTTTTT.

This clonotype was seen ten or more times. The V call is TRBV20-1, the J call TRBJ2-2, with TRBD1 matching over 7 bases. The CDR3 is 13 residues long. V trimming: 3 bases; J trimming: 5 bases; junction bases outside the gene matches: 3. CDR1 and CDR2 (germline): DFQATT, SNEGSKA (reference sequence). Here the CDR3 reads CSARGQSTGELFF. CDR3 in DNA: TGCAGTGCTAGGGGACAGTCAACCGGGGAGCTGTTTTTT.

This clonotype was found many times. The gene calls are TRBV6-5 and TRBJ2-6; 7 bases are a match to TRBD1. J gave up 0 bases and V 5 bases, and 1 base lay outside the gene matches. There are 15 residues in the CDR3. Germline assignment: CDR1 MNHEY and CDR2 SVGAGI. The CDR3 nucleotides are TGTGCCAGCAGTCGGGACAGCTCTGGGGCCAACGTCCTGACTTTC. Translation gives CASSRDSSGANVLTF.

A single count supports this clonotype. This chain connects TRBV15 to TRBJ2-1, with 13 bases matching TRBD2. The CDR3 is made up of 16 amino acids. With 3 bases clipped from V and 7 bases from J, the junction kept 6 bases outside the gene matches. CDR1 LNHNV and CDR2 YYDKDF come from the germline V gene (reference sequence). For the CDR3, the DNA is TGTGCCACCAGCAGCGGACTAGCGGGAGTTAGTAATGAGCAGTTCTTC. As protein: CATSSGLAGVSNEQFF.

This clonotype occurred many times. This chain links TRBV6-5 with TRBJ1-5; a possible D gene is TRBD1 (5 bases). The CDR3 contains 13 residues. The V gene's germline CDR1 is MNHEY and CDR2 SVGAGI. Trimming took 4 bases from V and 3 from J, leaving 7 bases between them. The CDR3 DNA follows: TGTGCCAGCAGTTGGGGCTTCAATCAGCCCCAGCATTTT. This translates into CASSWGFNQPQHF.

This clonotype showed up just a few times. The chain recombines TRBV5-1 with TRBJ2-2; D gene unclear. V was cut by 2 bases and J by 5 bases, with 13 bases left in between. This CDR3 spans 15 amino acids. Per the germline V gene, CDR1 is SGHRS and CDR2 is YFSETQ. The CDR3 DNA sequence: TGCGCCAGCAGCTTTGGGCAGGCCGGGACCGGGGAGCTGTTTTTT. This sequence encodes CASSFGQAGTGELFF.